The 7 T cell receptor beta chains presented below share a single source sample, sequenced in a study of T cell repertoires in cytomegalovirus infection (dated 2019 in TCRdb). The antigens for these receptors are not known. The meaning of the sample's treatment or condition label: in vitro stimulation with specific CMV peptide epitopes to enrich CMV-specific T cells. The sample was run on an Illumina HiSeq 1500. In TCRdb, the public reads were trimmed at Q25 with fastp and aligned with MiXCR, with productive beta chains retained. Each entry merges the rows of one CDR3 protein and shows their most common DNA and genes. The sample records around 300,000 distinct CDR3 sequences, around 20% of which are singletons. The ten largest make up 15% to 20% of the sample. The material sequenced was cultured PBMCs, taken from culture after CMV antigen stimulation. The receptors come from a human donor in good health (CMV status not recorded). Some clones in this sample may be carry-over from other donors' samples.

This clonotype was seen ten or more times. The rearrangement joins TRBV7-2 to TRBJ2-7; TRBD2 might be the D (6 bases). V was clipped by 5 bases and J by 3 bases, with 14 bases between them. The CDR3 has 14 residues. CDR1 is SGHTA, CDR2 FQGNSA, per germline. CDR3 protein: CASSVRLDVYEQYF. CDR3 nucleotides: TGTGCCAGCAGCGTCCGACTAGATGTCTACGAGCAGTACTTC. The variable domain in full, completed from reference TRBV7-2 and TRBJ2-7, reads GAGVSQSPSNKVTEKGKDVELRCDPISGHTALYWYRQSLGQGLEFLIYFQGNSAPDKSGLPSDRFSAERTGGSVSTLTIQRTQQEDSAVYLCASSVRLDVYEQYFGPGTRLTVT.

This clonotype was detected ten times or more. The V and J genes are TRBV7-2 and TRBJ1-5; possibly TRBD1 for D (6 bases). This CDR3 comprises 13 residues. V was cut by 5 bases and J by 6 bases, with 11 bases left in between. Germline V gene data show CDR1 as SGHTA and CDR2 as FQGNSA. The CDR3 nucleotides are TGTGCCAGCAGCCAGGGGATTCCTCAGCCCCAGCATTTT. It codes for CASSQGIPQPQHF.

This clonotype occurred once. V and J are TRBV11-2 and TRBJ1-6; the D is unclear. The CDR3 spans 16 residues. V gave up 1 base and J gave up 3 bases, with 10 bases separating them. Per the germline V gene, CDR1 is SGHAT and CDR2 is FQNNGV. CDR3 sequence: CASSLGPGFYNSPLHF. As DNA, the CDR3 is TGTGCCAGCAGCTTAGGCCCGGGGTTCTATAATTCACCCCTCCACTTT.

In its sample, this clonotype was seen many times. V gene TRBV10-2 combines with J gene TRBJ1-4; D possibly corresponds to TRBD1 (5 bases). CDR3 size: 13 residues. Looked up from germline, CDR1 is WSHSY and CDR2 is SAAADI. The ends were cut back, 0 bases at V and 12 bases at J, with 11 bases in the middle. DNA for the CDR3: TGCGCCAGCAGTGAGTCGAGACAGTGGGAACTGTTTTTT. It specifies CASSESRQWELFF.

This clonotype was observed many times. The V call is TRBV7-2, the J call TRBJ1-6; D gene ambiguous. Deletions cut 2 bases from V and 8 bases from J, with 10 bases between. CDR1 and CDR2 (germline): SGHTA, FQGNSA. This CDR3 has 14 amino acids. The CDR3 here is CASSLRLRDSPLHF. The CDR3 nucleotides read TGTGCCAGCAGCTTACGTCTTCGGGATTCACCCCTCCACTTT.

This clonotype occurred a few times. The CDR3 loop is CASSYSNYRGQDGYTF. The CDR3 DNA reads TGTGCCAGCAGTTACTCGAATTACAGGGGGCAGGATGGCTACACCTTC. The chain is built from TRBV6-5 and TRBJ1-2, with TRBD1 identical over 9 bases. The CDR3 spans 16 residues. The junction had 8 bases not matched to a gene; V was cut back by 0 bases and J by 6 bases. Germline V gene lookup returns CDR1 MNHEY and CDR2 SVGAGI.

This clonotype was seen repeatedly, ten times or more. The CDR3 spells CASSQAGSYNEQFF. The CDR3 bases are TGTGCCAGCAGCCAAGCGGGATCCTACAATGAGCAGTTCTTC. The V and J genes are TRBV7-3 and TRBJ2-1; 7 bases agree with TRBD2. Germline CDR1 SGHTA, CDR2 FQGTGA. Trimming took 5 bases from V and 1 from J; bases not matched to a gene: 2. CDR3 size: 14 residues.